The T cell receptor (beta chain) described here comes from a study of T cells in Graves' hyperthyroidism and ophthalmopathy. Germline V gene sequence: CDR1 SGDLS, CDR2 YYNGEE. There are 16 residues in the CDR3. V was pared by 4 bases and J by 0 bases, with 14 bases between. RNA transcripts yielded amplified TCR beta CDR3 regions. Using the HTBI primer set, a first-round RT-PCR was run on the TCR CDR3. Each CDR3 protein gets one entry after TCRdb re-called the multiplex PCR reads with MiXCR. The profile shows 310,000 or so distinct CDR3 sequences, around 15% of them singletons. The sequenced sample consisted of blood. This sequence joins TRBV9 and TRBJ1-3, with D uncertain. The source of this sequence is a woman in her fifties or sixties with Graves' ophthalmopathy. The CDR3 DNA sequence: TGTGCCAGCAGCCCCGACCCCCAAACCTCTGGAAACACCATATATTTT. It translates to CASSPDPQTSGNTIYF.